This paragraph covers one T cell receptor beta chain sequence. This sample is part of a study of cytomegalovirus exposure and HLA in healthy donors. V shed 4 bases, J shed 6 bases, and the junction held 10 bases outside the gene matches. Per germline, CDR1 MNHEY and CDR2 SMNVEV (reference sequence). The CDR3 runs 15 residues. This cohort consisted of healthy bone marrow donors. The primer mix had 60 Vbeta and 13 Jbeta primers. In the original analysis: Unique TCR beta chains numbered about 79 million in a later analysis, with around 10 million shared. This table comes from immunoSEQ multiplex PCR, and its TCRdb copy is limited to in-frame clones, with some not included. The D gene and trimming were derived from the DNA, and the V and J assignments and clone size from that table. The profile shows more than 150,000 clones, 83% of them singletons.

The sequenced sample was PBMCs. The rearrangement links TRBV27 to TRBJ1-2; 8 nucleotides line up with TRBD1. The TCR sequence derives from a man between 50 and 59 years old in good health and CMV-seronegative. This CDR3 reads CASSSGTGPLHGYTF. The CDR3 DNA sequence: TGTGCCAGCAGTTCGGGGACAGGCCCTTTACATGGCTACACCTTC.